This T cell receptor (beta chain) was recorded in a study of blood T cell repertoires in COVID-19. Study as a whole: The United States, Italy and Spain supplied acute and convalescent COVID-19 samples.

Researchers sorted participants into cohorts using their self-reported clinical history. CDR3 length equals 14 residues. V lost 4 bases and J 6 bases, leaving 11 bases between the germline ends. CDR1 and CDR2 (germline): SGHRS, YFSETQ. Assay: immunoSEQ multiplex PCR; the TCRdb copy retains only in-frame clones and omits some. The sample lists 180,000 or so clones; over 70% were seen once. The sample consisted of PBMCs or T cells enriched from blood (not recorded which). The source is a woman in her sixties or seventies who had recovered from COVID-19. The rearrangement joins TRBV5-1 to TRBJ1-6; TRBD1 might be the D (5 bases). CDR3 loop: CASSDMGGNSPLHF. In DNA, the CDR3 is TGCGCCAGCAGCGACATGGGGGGTAATTCACCCCTCCACTTT.